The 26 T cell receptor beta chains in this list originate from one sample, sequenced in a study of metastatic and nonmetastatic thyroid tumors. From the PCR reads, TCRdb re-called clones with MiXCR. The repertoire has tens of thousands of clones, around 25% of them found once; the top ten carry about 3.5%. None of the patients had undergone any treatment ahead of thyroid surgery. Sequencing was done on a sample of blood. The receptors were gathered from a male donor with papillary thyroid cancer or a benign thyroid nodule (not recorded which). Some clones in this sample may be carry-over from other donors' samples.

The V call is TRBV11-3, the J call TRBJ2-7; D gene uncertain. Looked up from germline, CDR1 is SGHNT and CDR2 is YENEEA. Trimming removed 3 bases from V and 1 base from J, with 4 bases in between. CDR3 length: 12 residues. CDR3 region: CASSLASYEQYF. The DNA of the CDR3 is TGTGCCAGCAGCTTGGCGTCCTACGAGCAGTACTTC. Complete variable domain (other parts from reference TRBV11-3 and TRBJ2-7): EAGVVQSPRYKIIEKKQPVAFWCNPISGHNTLYWYLQNLGQGPELLIRYENEEAVDDSQLPKDRFSAERLKGVDSTLKIQPAELGDSAVYLCASSLASYEQYFGPGTRLTVT.

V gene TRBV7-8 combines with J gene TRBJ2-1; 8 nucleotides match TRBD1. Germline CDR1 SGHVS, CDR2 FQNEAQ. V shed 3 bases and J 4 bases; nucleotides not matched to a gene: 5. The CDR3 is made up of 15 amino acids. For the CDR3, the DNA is TGTGCCAGCAGCTTTGAGACAGGGGCTTACAATGAGCAGTTCTTC. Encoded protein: CASSFETGAYNEQFF.

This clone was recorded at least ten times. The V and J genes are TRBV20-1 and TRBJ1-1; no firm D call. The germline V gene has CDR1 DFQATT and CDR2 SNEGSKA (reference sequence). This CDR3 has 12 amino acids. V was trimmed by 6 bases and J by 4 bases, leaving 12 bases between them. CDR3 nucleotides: TGCAGTGCGAGAAAGTCGGGCACTGAAGCTTTCTTT. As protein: CSARKSGTEAFF.

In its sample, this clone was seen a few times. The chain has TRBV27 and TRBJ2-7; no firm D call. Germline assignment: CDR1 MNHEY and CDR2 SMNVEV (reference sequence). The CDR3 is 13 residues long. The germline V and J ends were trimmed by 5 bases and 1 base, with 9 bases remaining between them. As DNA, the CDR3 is TGTGCCAGCAGTCGAACGGCTTCCTACGAGCAGTACTTC. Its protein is CASSRTASYEQYF.

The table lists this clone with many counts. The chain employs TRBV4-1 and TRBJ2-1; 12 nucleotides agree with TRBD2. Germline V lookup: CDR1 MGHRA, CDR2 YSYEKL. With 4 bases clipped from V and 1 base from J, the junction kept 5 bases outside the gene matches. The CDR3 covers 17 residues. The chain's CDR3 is CASSLLLAGGSYNEQFF. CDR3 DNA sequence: TGCGCCAGCAGCCTGTTGCTAGCGGGGGGGTCCTACAATGAGCAGTTCTTC.

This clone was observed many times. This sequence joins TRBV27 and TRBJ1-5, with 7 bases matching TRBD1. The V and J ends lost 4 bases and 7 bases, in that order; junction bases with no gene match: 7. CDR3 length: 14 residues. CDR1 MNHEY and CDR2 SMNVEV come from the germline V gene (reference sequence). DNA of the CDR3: TGTGCCAGCAGTTCCGGAGGGGGCGGGCAGCCCCAGCATTTT. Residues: CASSSGGGGQPQHF.

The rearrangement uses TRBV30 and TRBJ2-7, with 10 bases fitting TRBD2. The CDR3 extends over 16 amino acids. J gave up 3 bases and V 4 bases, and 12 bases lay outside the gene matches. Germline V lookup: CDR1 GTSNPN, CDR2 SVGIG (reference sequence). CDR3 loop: CAWKGLAQGGGYEQYF. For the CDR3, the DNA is TGTGCCTGGAAGGGACTAGCGCAAGGAGGAGGCTACGAGCAGTACTTC.

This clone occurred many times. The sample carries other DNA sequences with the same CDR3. The CDR3 nucleotides read TGCGCCAGCAGCGACCCGACAGCTACAACTAATGAAAAACTGTTTTTT. Translating gives CASSDPTATTNEKLFF. The chain uses TRBV5-1 and TRBJ1-4; TRBD1 might be the D (5 bases). The CDR3 loop spans 16 amino acids. V was pared by 4 bases and J by 0 bases, with 13 bases between. Germline values: CDR1 SGHRS, CDR2 YFSETQ.

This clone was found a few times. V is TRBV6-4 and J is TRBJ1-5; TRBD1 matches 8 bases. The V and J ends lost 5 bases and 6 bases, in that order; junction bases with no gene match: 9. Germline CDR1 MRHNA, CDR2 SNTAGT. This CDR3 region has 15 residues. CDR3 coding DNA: TGTGCCAGCAGTAATGGACAGGGAGGAGGTCAGCCCCAGCATTTT. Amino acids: CASSNGQGGGQPQHF.

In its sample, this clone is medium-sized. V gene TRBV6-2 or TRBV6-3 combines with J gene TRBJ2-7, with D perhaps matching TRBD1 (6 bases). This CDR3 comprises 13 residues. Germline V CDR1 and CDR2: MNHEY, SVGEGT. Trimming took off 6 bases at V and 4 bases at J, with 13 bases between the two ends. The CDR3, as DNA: TGTGCCAGCAGCAGACAGGAACTATACGAGCAGTACTTC. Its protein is CASSRQELYEQYF.

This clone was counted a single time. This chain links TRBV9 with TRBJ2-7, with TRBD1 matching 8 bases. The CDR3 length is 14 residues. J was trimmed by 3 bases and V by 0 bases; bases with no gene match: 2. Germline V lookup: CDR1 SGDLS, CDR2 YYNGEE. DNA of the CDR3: TGTGCCAGCAGCGTAGCTACAGGGGGCTACGAGCAGTACTTC. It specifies CASSVATGGYEQYF.

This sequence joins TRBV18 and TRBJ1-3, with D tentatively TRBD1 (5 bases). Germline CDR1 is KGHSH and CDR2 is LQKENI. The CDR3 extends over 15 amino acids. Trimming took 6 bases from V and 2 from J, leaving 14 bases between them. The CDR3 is CASSPVQAAGNTIYF. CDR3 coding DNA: TGTGCCAGCTCCCCCGTACAGGCAGCTGGAAACACCATATATTTT.

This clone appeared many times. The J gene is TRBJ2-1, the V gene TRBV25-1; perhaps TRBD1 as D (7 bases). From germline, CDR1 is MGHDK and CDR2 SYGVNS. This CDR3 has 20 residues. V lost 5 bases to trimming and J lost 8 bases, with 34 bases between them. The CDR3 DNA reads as TGTGCCAGCAGTCCTACCTTAGGGCAGGGGGTGGAAACTAGCCAAGATGAGCAGTTCTTC. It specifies CASSPTLGQGVETSQDEQFF.

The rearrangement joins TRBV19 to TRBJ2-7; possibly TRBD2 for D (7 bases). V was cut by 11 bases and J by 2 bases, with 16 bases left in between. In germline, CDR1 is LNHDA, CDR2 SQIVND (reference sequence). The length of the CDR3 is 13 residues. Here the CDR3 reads CASSGDTPYEQYF. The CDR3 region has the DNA TGTGCCTCCAGCGGGGACACGCCCTACGAGCAGTACTTC.

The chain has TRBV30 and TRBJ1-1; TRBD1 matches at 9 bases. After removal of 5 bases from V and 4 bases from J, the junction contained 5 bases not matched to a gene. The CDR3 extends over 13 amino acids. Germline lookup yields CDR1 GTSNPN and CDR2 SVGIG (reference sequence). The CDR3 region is CAWGRDRATEAFF. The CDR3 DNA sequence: TGTGCCTGGGGACGGGACAGGGCCACTGAAGCTTTCTTT.

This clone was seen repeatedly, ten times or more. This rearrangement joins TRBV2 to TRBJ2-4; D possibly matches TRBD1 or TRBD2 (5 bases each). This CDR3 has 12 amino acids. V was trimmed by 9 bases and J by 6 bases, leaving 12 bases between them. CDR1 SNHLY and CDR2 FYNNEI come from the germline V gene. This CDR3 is CASGGMGNIQYF. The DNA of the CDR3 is TGTGCCAGTGGGGGTATGGGAAACATTCAGTACTTC.

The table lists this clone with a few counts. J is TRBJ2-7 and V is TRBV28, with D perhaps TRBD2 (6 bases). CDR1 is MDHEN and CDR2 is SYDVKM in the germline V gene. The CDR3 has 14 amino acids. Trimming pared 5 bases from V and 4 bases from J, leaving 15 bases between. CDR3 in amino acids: CASSPLLGRYEQYF. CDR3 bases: TGTGCCAGCAGTCCCCTTTTGGGGAGGTACGAGCAGTACTTC.

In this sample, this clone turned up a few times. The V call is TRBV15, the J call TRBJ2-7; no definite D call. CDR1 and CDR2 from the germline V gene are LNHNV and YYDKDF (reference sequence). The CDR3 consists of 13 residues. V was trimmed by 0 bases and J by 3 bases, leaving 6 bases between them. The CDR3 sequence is CATSRDRIYEQYF. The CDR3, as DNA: TGTGCCACCAGCAGAGATCGGATCTACGAGCAGTACTTC.

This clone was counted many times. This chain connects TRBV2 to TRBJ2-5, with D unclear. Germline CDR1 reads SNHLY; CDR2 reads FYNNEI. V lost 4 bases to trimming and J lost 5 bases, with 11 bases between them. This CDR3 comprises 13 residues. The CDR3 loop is CASSGWSAETQYF. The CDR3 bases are TGTGCCAGCAGTGGGTGGAGCGCTGAGACCCAGTACTTC.

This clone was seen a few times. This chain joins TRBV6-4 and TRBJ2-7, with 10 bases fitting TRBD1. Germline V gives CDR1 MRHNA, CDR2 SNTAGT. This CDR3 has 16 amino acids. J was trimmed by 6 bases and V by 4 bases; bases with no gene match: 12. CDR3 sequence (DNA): TGTGCCAGCAGTGTTGTCGCGGGGACAGGGGCTCTCGAGCAGTACTTC. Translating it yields CASSVVAGTGALEQYF.

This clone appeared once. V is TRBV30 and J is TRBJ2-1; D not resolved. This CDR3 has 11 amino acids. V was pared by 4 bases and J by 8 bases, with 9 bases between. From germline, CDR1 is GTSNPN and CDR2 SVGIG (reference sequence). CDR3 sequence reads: CAWNSRHEQFF. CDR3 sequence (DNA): TGTGCCTGGAACTCGAGGCATGAGCAGTTCTTC. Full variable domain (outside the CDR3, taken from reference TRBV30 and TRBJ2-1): SQTIHQWPATLVQPVGSPLSLECTVEGTSNPNLYWYRQAAGRGLQLLFYSVGIGQISSEVPQNLSASRPQDRQFILSSKKLLLSDSGFYLCAWNSRHEQFFGPGTRLTVL.

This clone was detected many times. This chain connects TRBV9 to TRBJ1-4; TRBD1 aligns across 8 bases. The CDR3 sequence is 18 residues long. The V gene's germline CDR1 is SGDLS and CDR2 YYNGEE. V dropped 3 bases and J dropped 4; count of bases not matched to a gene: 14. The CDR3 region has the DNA TGTGCCAGCAGCGAGAAGACAGGGGCCCCGGTAATTAATGAAAAACTGTTTTTT. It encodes CASSEKTGAPVINEKLFF.

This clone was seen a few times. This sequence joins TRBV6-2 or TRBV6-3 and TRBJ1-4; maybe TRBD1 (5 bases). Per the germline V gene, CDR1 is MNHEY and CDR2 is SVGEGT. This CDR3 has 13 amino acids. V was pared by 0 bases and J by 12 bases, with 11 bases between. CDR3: CASSYSTGGELFF. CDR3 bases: TGTGCCAGCAGTTACTCGACGGGGGGAGAACTGTTTTTT.

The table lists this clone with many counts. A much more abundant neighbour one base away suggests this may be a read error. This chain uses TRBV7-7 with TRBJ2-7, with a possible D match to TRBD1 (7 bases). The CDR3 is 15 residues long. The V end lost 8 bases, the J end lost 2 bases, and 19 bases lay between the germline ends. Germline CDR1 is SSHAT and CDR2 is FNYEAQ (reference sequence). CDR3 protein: CASATGVSGTYEQYF. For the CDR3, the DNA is TGTGCCAGCGCCACAGGGGTTAGCGGAACCTACGAGCAGTACTTC.

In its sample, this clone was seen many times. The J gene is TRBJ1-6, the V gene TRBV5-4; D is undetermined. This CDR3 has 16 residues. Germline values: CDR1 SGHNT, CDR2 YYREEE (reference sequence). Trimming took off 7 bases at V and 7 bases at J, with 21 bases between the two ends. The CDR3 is CASSVSRSGRNSPLHF. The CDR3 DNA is TGTGCCAGCTCCGTATCAAGGTCGGGAAGGAATTCACCCCTCCACTTT.

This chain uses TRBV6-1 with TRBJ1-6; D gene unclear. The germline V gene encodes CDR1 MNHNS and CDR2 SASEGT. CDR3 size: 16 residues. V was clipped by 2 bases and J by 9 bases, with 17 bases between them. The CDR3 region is CASSELESGIRSPLHF. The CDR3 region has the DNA TGTGCCAGCAGTGAACTGGAGTCGGGGATCCGTTCACCCCTCCACTTT.